These 25 T cell receptor beta chains were sequenced from one sample in a study of T cell repertoires in cytomegalovirus infection. TCRdb re-analysed the reads in MiXCR, keeping a single row per CDR3 protein. Of roughly 310,000 distinct CDR3 sequences listed, almost 30% were seen once; the top ten hold 15% to 20%. No antigen has been assigned to these receptors. Sample: cultured PBMCs, taken from culture after CMV antigen stimulation. Receptors originate from a human donor in good health (CMV status not recorded). Some clones in this sample may be carry-over from other donors' samples.

The chain carries TRBV10-3 and TRBJ1-5; tentatively, D is TRBD1 (5 bases). The V and J ends lost 4 bases and 1 base respectively, with 11 bases between them. The CDR3 length is 15 residues. Germline V gives CDR1 ENHRY, CDR2 SYGVKD. In nucleotides, the CDR3 is TGTGCCATCAGTGCAGTGGAGGGGAGCAATCAGCCCCAGCATTTT. This encodes CAISAVEGSNQPQHF.

Ten or more counts support this clonotype. This rearrangement joins TRBV7-2 to TRBJ2-1; no definite D call. The V and J ends lost 1 base and 6 bases respectively, with 16 bases between them. Germline V gene sequence: CDR1 SGHTA, CDR2 FQGNSA. There are 16 residues in the CDR3. The CDR3 is CASSLGASLGFNEQFF. CDR3 coding DNA: TGTGCCAGCAGCTTAGGAGCCTCGCTCGGGTTCAATGAGCAGTTCTTC.

In this sample, this clonotype turned up many times. The chain links TRBV20-1 to TRBJ2-5, with D perhaps TRBD1 (6 bases). Germline V gene lookup returns CDR1 DFQATT and CDR2 SNEGSKA (reference sequence). V was cut by 1 base and J by 3 bases, with 12 bases left in between. There are 14 residues in the CDR3. CDR3 in amino acids: CSARAGHPEETQYF. DNA for the CDR3: TGCAGTGCTAGAGCGGGACACCCGGAAGAGACCCAGTACTTC.

There are many counts of this clonotype. The CDR3 coding sequence is TGTGCCAGCAGCCCCAGGGACAGGGGAGGGATCCCCTATAATTCACCCCTCCACTTT. Its protein is CASSPRDRGGIPYNSPLHF. The rearrangement joins TRBV7-8 to TRBJ1-6; TRBD1 matches 10 bases. The V gene end was trimmed by 5 bases and the J gene end by 2 bases; junction bases not matched to a gene: 12. CDR3 size: 19 residues. Germline CDR1 reads SGHVS; CDR2 reads FQNEAQ.

V is TRBV11-3 and J is TRBJ2-5; D perhaps matches TRBD2 (6 bases). Trimming took off 1 base at V and 4 bases at J, with 10 bases between the two ends. The germline gives CDR1 SGHNT, CDR2 YENEEA. The CDR3 has 14 amino acids. This chain's CDR3 is CASSLVGSGETQYF. In nucleotides, the CDR3 is TGTGCCAGCAGCTTAGTGGGTAGCGGAGAGACCCAGTACTTC.

This clonotype was seen a handful of times. V and J are TRBV12-3 or TRBV12-4 and TRBJ1-6, with D unclear. Trimming left V 5 bases short and J 8 bases short, with 13 bases between. This CDR3 is built from 14 residues. Written as DNA, the CDR3 is TGTGCCAGCAGTCCCCGGGGAGAGGATTCACCCCTCCACTTT. Translating it yields CASSPRGEDSPLHF.

V gene TRBV7-6 combines with J gene TRBJ1-1; 7 nucleotides align to TRBD1. V lost 5 bases to trimming and J lost 3 bases; unmatched junction nucleotides: 9. The V gene's germline CDR1 is SGHVS and CDR2 FNYEAQ. CDR3 length: 15 residues. CDR3 DNA sequence: TGTGCCAGCAGCCGACTGGGACAGACCTACACTGAAGCTTTCTTT. Its translation is CASSRLGQTYTEAFF.

The chain joins TRBV12-5 to TRBJ1-4; D is unclear. Germline V gives CDR1 LGHNT, CDR2 FRNRAP. The CDR3 runs 13 residues. Trimming pared 5 bases from V and 6 bases from J, leaving 10 bases between. The DNA of the CDR3 is TGTGCTAGTGGTCGGACCGAGGATGAAAAACTGTTTTTT. Translating it yields CASGRTEDEKLFF.

The genes are TRBV20-1 and TRBJ1-3; D is perhaps TRBD1 (5 bases). Trimming cost V 1 base and J 4 bases, with 26 bases left between them. This CDR3 is built from 19 residues. The V gene's germline CDR1 is DFQATT and CDR2 SNEGSKA (reference sequence). CDR3 coding DNA: TGCAGTGCTAGAGGCTACGGGAGTGACGGCAGGGATTGGGGAAACACCATATATTTT. Translation gives CSARGYGSDGRDWGNTIYF.

This chain links TRBV19 with TRBJ1-1; tentatively, D is TRBD1 (5 bases). From germline, CDR1 is LNHDA and CDR2 SQIVND (reference sequence). The ends were cut back, 5 bases at V and 4 bases at J, with 11 bases in the middle. CDR3 length: 13 amino acids. CDR3 loop: CASSFRVSTEAFF. CDR3 DNA sequence: TGTGCCAGTAGTTTCAGGGTCTCCACTGAAGCTTTCTTT.

This chain links TRBV6-4 with TRBJ1-2, with no clear D. The CDR3 spans 14 residues. In germline, CDR1 is MRHNA, CDR2 SNTAGT. The V and J ends lost 6 bases and 0 bases respectively, with 11 bases between them. The CDR3, as DNA: TGTGCCAGCAGCCCCGTGGCAGCTAACTATGGCTACACCTTC. This sequence encodes CASSPVAANYGYTF.

Turning to this clonotype: A much larger clone is a single base away; this may be a read error. This chain joins TRBV7-9 and TRBJ1-1; D is unresolved. Germline CDR1 reads SEHNR; CDR2 reads FQNEAQ (reference sequence). Between the trimmed V and J ends, which lost 2 bases and 5 bases, there was a span of 3 bases. This CDR3 is built from 11 residues. The CDR3 nucleotides are TGTGCCAGCAGCTTACAGACTGAAGCTTTCTTT. Translation: CASSLQTEAFF. Full variable domain (missing parts from reference TRBV7-9 and TRBJ1-1): DTGVSQNPRHKITKRGQNVTFRCDPISEHNRLYWYRQTLGQGPEFLTYFQNEAQLEKSRLLSDRFSAERPKGSFSTLEIQRTEQGDSAMYLCASSLQTEAFFGQGTRLTVV.

This clonotype was picked up many times. The rearrangement joins TRBV12-3 or TRBV12-4 to TRBJ1-1; D remains unclear. V was pared by 2 bases and J by 2 bases, with 12 bases between. There are 15 residues in the CDR3. The CDR3 reads CASSLRGGPNTEAFF. CDR3 sequence (DNA): TGTGCCAGCAGTTTACGTGGAGGGCCTAACACTGAAGCTTTCTTT.

CDR3 in amino acids: CASAERSQEQYF. The CDR3 DNA sequence: TGTGCCAGTGCGGAGAGAAGCCAAGAGCAGTACTTC. The chain employs TRBV19 and TRBJ2-7; the D is unclear. The CDR3 extends over 12 amino acids. The germline V and J ends were trimmed by 8 bases and 7 bases, with 15 bases remaining between them. Germline CDR1 LNHDA, CDR2 SQIVND (reference sequence).

This clonotype was seen more than once but under ten times. The genes are TRBV7-2 and TRBJ1-2; unclear D gene. With 7 bases removed from V and 3 bases from J, the gap between germline ends came to 18 bases. CDR1 is SGHTA and CDR2 is FQGNSA in the germline V gene. The CDR3 extends over 15 amino acids. The CDR3 nucleotides read TGTGCCAGCACTTCACATCCCACCTTAGACTATGGCTACACCTTC. Translating gives CASTSHPTLDYGYTF.

The rearrangement joins TRBV20-1 to TRBJ2-7; D might be TRBD2 (5 bases). This CDR3 is 15 amino acids long. Trimming removed 3 bases from V and 4 bases from J, with 19 bases in between. Germline loops: CDR1 DFQATT, CDR2 SNEGSKA (reference sequence). Written as DNA, the CDR3 is TGCAGTGCTAGGGACTCCAAAACGACCCTATACGAGCAGTACTTC. This encodes CSARDSKTTLYEQYF.

In its sample, this clonotype was seen a few times. The chain joins TRBV12-3 or TRBV12-4 to TRBJ1-1, with 9 bases lining up with TRBD1. CDR3 length equals 14 residues. After removal of 7 bases from V and 4 bases from J, the junction contained 7 bases not matched to a gene. CDR3 coding DNA: TGTGCCAGCAAACTACAGGGGGCAGGCACTGAAGCTTTCTTT. Its protein is CASKLQGAGTEAFF.

CDR3 sequence (DNA): TGTGCCAGCAGCTTACCGCGGAGCTCTGGAAACACCATATATTTT. Its translation is CASSLPRSSGNTIYF. The chain employs TRBV7-9 and TRBJ1-3; D is uncertain. CDR1 SEHNR and CDR2 FQNEAQ come from the germline V gene (reference sequence). V gave up 2 bases and J gave up 0 bases, with 8 bases separating them. This CDR3 region has 15 residues.

As to this clonotype: A read error may account for a junction end that differs from germline. V and J are TRBV7-6 and TRBJ2-5; 11 positions match TRBD1. Germline V gene sequence: CDR1 SGHVS, CDR2 FNYEAQ. The CDR3 has 16 residues. The CDR3 region has the DNA TGTGCTAGCAGCTTAGGAGGACAGGGGGCGAAAGAGACCCAGTACTTC. Its protein is CASSLGGQGAKETQYF. The entire variable domain, with the rest obtained from reference TRBV7-6 and TRBJ2-5, is as follows: GAGVSQSPRYKVTKRGQDVALRCDPISGHVSLYWYRQALGQGPEFLTYFNYEAQQDKSGLPNDRFSAERPEGSISTLTIQRTEQRDSAMYRCASSLGGQGAKETQYFGPGTRLLVL.

Written as DNA, the CDR3 is TGCAGTGCTAGAGTCGCGCCGAGGGACTATAGCAATCAGCCCCAGCATTTT. The encoded protein is CSARVAPRDYSNQPQHF. The chain recombines TRBV20-1 with TRBJ1-5, with D possibly matching TRBD1 (5 bases). Germline assignment: CDR1 DFQATT and CDR2 SNEGSKA (reference sequence). The V end lost 1 base, the J end lost 0 bases, and 16 bases lay between the germline ends. The CDR3 spans 17 residues.

The gene calls are TRBV12-3 or TRBV12-4 and TRBJ2-3, with TRBD2 identical over 9 bases. Trimming removed 5 bases from V and 5 bases from J; junction bases left unmatched: 20. This CDR3 region has 19 residues. For the CDR3, the DNA is TGTGCCAGCAGTCTGGGACTAGCCAGAAGAGGAAGGGGGAGAGATACGCAGTATTTT. Translating gives CASSLGLARRGRGRDTQYF.

V usage is TRBV5-6 and J usage is TRBJ1-5, with a weak D call TRBD1 (6 bases). CDR1 and CDR2 (germline): SGHDT, YYEEEE. The CDR3 totals 14 residues. The V end was cut by 1 base, the J end by 7 bases, with 12 bases between. The DNA of the CDR3 is TGTGCCAGCAGCTTGTACAGGGCATACCAGCCCCAGCATTTT. Encoded protein: CASSLYRAYQPQHF.

This clonotype was counted a few times. The J gene is TRBJ2-2, the V gene TRBV11-2, with D perhaps TRBD1 (6 bases). This CDR3 spans 17 amino acids. Germline CDR1 is SGHAT and CDR2 is FQNNGV. V lost 4 bases to trimming and J lost 0 bases, with 15 bases between them. CDR3 sequence reads: CASSSDRLGANTGELFF. CDR3 bases: TGTGCCAGCAGCTCTGACAGGCTAGGGGCGAACACCGGGGAGCTGTTTTTT.

The V and J genes are TRBV10-3 and TRBJ2-5, with TRBD1 matching 8 bases. Germline loops: CDR1 ENHRY, CDR2 SYGVKD. The V gene end was trimmed by 3 bases and the J gene end by 3 bases; junction bases not matched to a gene: 3. CDR3 length: 14 residues. CDR3 sequence: CAISEGQGEETQYF. The CDR3 DNA sequence: TGTGCCATCAGTGAAGGACAGGGTGAAGAGACCCAGTACTTC.

This chain joins TRBV7-8 and TRBJ2-7; D not certain. The germline V gene encodes CDR1 SGHVS and CDR2 FQNEAQ. Trimming removed 4 bases from V and 6 bases from J, with 10 bases in between. The CDR3 covers 12 residues. This CDR3 is CASSSFRPEQYF. As DNA, the CDR3 is TGTGCCAGCAGCTCCTTCCGCCCCGAGCAGTACTTC.